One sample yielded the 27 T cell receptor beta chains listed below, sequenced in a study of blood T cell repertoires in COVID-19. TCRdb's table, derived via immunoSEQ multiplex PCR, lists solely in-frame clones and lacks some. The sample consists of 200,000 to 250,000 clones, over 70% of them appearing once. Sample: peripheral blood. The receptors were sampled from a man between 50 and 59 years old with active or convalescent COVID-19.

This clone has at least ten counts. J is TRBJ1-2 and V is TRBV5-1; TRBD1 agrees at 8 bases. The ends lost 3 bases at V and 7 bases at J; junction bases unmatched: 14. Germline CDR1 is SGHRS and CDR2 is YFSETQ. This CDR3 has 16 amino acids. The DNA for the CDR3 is TGCGCCAGCAGCTCTACAGGGGGGAATGCTGCGGGTGGCTACACCTTC. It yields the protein CASSSTGGNAAGGYTF. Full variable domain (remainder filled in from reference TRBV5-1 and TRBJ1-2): KAGVTQTPRYLIKTRGQQVTLSCSPISGHRSVSWYQQTPGQGLQFLFEYFSETQRNKGNFPGRFSGRQFSNSRSEMNVSTLELGDSALYLCASSSTGGNAAGGYTFGSGTRLTVV.

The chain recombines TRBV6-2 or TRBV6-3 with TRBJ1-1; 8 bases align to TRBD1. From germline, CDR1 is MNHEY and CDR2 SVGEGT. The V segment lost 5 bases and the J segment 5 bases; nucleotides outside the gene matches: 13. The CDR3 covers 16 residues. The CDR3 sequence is CASSTRTGTGRTEAFF. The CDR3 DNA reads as TGTGCCAGCAGTACCCGGACAGGGACGGGTAGAACTGAAGCTTTCTTT.

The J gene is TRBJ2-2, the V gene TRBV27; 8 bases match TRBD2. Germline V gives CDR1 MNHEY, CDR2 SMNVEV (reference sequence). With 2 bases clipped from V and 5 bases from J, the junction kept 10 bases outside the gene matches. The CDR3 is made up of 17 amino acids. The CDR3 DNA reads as TGTGCCAGCAGTTTAGGTATGCGGGAGGAATGGACCGGGGAGCTGTTTTTT. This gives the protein CASSLGMREEWTGELFF.

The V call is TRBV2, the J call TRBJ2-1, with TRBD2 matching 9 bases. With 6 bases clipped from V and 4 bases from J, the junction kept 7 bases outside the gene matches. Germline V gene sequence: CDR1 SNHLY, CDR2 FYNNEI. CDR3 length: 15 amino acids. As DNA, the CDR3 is TGTGCCAGCAGGGCGACTAGCGGCCTATACAATGAGCAGTTCTTC. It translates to CASRATSGLYNEQFF.

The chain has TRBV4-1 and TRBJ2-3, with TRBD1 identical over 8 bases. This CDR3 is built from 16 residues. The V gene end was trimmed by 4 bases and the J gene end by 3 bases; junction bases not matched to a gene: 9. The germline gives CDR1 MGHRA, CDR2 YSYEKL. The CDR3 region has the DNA TGCGCCAGCAGCCGTTCACCAGGGGGCTGGACAGATACGCAGTATTTT. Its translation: CASSRSPGGWTDTQYF.

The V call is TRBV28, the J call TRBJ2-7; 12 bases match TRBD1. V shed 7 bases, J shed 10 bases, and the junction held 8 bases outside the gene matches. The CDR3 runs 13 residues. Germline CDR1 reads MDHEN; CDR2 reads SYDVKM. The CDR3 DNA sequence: TGTGCCAGCACTTCCGGGACAGGGGGCTTTCAGTACTTC. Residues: CASTSGTGGFQYF.

This CDR3 reads CASSLLAGGWDTQYF. CDR3 in DNA: TGTGCCAGCAGCCTCTTAGCGGGGGGGTGGGATACGCAGTATTTT. The V gene is TRBV3-1 (or the pseudogene TRBV3-2), the J gene TRBJ2-3, with 11 bases matching TRBD2. V was pared by 4 bases and J by 6 bases, with 6 bases of the junction left unmatched. The length of the CDR3 is 15 residues. Germline V CDR1 and CDR2: LGHDT, YNNKEL (reference sequence).

CDR3 sequence: CASSEAGRGGLETQYF. The CDR3 DNA sequence: TGTGCCAGCAGTGAAGCGGGGCGGGGGGGCCTCGAGACCCAGTACTTC. The chain carries TRBV2 and TRBJ2-5; 9 bases are a match to TRBD2. The CDR3 runs 16 residues. CDR1 is SNHLY, CDR2 FYNNEI, per germline. The J segment lost 5 bases and the V segment lost 0 bases, leaving 7 bases of the junction unmatched.

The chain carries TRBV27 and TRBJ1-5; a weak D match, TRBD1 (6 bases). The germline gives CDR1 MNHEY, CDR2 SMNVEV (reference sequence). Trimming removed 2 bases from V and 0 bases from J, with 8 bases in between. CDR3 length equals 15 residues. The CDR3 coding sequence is TGTGCCAGCAGTTTACAGGGGTTTAGCAATCAGCCCCAGCATTTT. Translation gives CASSLQGFSNQPQHF.

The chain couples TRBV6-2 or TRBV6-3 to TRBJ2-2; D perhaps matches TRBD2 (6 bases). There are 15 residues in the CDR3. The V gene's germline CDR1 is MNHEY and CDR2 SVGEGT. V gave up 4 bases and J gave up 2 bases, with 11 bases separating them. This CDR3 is CASSSAGPNTGELFF. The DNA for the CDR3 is TGTGCCAGCAGTTCCGCGGGACCTAACACCGGGGAGCTGTTTTTT.

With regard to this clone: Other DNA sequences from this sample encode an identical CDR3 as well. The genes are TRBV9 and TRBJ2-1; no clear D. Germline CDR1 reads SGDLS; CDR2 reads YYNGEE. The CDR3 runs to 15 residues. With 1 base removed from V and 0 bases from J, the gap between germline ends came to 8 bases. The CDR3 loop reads CASSVTSGSYNEQFF. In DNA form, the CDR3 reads TGTGCCAGCAGCGTAACGTCCGGCTCCTACAATGAGCAGTTCTTC.

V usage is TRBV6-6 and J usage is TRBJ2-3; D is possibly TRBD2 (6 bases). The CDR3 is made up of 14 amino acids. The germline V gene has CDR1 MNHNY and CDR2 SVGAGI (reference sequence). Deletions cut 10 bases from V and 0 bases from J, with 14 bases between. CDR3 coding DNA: TGTGCCACCTGGGGGGAAGGTAGCACAGATACGCAGTATTTT. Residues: CATWGEGSTDTQYF.

In nucleotides, the CDR3 is TGTGCCAGCAGTTGGGACAGGCGGGGGCAGCCCCAGCATTTT. It encodes CASSWDRRGQPQHF. V is TRBV5-6 and J is TRBJ1-5; 8 nucleotides match TRBD1. The CDR3 spans 14 residues. Unmatched junction bases numbered 8, after V lost 5 bases and J lost 7 bases. CDR1 is SGHDT and CDR2 is YYEEEE in the germline V gene.

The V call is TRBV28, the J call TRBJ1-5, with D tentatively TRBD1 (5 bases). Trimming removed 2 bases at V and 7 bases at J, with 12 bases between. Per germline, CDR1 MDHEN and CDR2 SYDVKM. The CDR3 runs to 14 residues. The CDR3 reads CASSLTRDLQPQHF. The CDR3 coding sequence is TGTGCCAGCAGTTTAACCAGGGACTTACAGCCCCAGCATTTT.

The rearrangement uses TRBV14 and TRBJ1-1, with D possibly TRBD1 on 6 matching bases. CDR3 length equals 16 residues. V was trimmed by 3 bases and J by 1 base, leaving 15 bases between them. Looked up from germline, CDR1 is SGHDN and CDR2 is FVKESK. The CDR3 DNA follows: TGTGCCAGCAGCCACAAGGCAGGGGTCGGGAACACTGAAGCTTTCTTT. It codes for CASSHKAGVGNTEAFF.

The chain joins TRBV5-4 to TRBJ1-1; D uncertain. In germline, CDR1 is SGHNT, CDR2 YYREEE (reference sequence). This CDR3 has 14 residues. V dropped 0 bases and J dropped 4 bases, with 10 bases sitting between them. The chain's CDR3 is CASSLGQASTEAFF. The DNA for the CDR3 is TGTGCCAGCAGCTTGGGGCAGGCGTCCACTGAAGCTTTCTTT. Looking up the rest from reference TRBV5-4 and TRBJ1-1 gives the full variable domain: ETGVTQSPTHLIKTRGQQVTLRCSSQSGHNTVSWYQQALGQGPQFIFQYYREEENGRGNFPPRFSGLQFPNYSSELNVNALELDDSALYLCASSLGQASTEAFFGQGTRLTVV.

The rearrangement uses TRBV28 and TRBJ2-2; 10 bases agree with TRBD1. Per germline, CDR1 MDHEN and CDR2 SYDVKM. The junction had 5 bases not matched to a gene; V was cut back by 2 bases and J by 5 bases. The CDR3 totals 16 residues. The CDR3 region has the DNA TGTGCCAGCAGTTTAGAGGACAGGGGGTATACCGGGGAGCTGTTTTTT. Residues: CASSLEDRGYTGELFF.

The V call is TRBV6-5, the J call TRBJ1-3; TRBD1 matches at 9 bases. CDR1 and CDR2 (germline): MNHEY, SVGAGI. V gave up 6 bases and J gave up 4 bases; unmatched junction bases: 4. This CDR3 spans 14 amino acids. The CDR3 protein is CASRRGQGGNTIYF. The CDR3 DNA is TGTGCCAGCAGGAGGGGACAGGGAGGAAACACCATATATTTT.

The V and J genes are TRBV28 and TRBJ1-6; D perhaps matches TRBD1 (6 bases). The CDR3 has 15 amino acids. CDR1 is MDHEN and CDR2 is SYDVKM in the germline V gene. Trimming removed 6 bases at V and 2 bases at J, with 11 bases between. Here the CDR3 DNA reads TGTGCCAGCAGCACAGGGCCAACCTATAATTCACCCCTCCACTTT. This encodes CASSTGPTYNSPLHF. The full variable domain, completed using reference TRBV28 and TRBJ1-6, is DVKVTQSSRYLVKRTGEKVFLECVQDMDHENMFWYRQDPGLGLRLIYFSYDVKMKEKGDIPEGYSVSREKKERFSLILESASTNQTSMYLCASSTGPTYNSPLHFGNGTRLTVT.

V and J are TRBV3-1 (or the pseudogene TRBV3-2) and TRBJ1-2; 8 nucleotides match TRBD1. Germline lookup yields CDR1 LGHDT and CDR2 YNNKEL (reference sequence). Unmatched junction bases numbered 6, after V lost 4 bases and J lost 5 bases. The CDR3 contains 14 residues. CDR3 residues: CASSRRQGTYGYTF. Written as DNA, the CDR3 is TGTGCCAGCAGCCGCCGACAGGGGACTTATGGCTACACCTTC.

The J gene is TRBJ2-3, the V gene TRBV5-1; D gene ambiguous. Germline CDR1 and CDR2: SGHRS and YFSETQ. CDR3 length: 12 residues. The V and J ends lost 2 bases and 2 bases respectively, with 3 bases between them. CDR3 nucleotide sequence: TGCGCCAGCAGCTTATACACAGATACGCAGTATTTT. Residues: CASSLYTDTQYF.

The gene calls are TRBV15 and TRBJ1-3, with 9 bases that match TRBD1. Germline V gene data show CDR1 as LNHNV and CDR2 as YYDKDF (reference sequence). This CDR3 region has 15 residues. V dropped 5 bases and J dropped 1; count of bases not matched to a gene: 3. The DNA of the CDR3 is TGTGCCACCAGCTTCGGGACAGGGTCTGGAAACACCATATATTTT. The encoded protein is CATSFGTGSGNTIYF. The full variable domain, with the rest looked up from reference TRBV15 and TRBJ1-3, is DAMVIQNPRYQVTQFGKPVTLSCSQTLNHNVMYWYQQKSSQAPKLLFHYYDKDFNNEADTPDNFQSRRPNTSFCFLDIRSPGLGDTAMYLCATSFGTGSGNTIYFGEGSWLTVV.

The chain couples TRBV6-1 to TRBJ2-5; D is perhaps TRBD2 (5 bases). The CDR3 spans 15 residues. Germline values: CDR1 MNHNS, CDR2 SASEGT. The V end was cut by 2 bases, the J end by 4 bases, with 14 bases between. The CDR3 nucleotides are TGTGCCAGCAGTGAATTAGAGGGATTCGGAGAGACCCAGTACTTC. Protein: CASSELEGFGETQYF.

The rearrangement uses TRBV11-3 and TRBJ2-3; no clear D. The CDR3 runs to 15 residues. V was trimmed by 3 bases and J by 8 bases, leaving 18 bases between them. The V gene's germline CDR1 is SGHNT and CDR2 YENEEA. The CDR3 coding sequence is TGTGCCAGCAGCTTTGGCAGCGCCCGGTACGGTACGCAGTATTTT. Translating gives CASSFGSARYGTQYF.

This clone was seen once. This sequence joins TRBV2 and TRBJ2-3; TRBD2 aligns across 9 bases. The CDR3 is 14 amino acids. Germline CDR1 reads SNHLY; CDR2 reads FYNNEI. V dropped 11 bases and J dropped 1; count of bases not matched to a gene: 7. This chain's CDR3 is CAGLLAGGTDTQYF. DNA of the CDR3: TGTGCCGGCCTACTAGCGGGTGGCACAGATACGCAGTATTTT.

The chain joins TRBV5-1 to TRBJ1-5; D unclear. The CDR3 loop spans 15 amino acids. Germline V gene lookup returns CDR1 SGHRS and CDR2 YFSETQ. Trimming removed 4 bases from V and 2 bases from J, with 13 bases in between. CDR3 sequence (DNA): TGCGCCAGCAGCCCCCAGGAGGGAGGCAATCAGCCCCAGCATTTT. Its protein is CASSPQEGGNQPQHF.

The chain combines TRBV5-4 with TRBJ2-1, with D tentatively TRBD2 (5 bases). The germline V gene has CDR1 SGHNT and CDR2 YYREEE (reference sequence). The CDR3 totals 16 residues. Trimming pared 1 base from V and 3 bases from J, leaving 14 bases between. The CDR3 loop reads CASSLMRAVSYNEQFF. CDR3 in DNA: TGTGCCAGCAGCTTGATGAGGGCCGTTAGCTACAATGAGCAGTTCTTC.